The entry below describes one TCR beta chain. Its antigen is undetermined. Researchers reported sorting every CD8+ T cell subset in triplicate, roughly 290,000 cells per sort. CD45RO-CCR7+CD27+CD95- was the phenotype of naive CD8+ T cells. This sample stems from a study of CXCR3-negative and CXCR3-positive naive CD8 T cells. Notes on the study in general: Partially decreased CXCR3 expression was recorded after cryopreservation, and fresh PBMCs were used in most assays. CXCR3-positive naive cells carried more hydrophobic TRB CDR3s than CXCR3-negative naive cells did. Both of the naive subsets showed about the same high diversity, but memory CD8+ cells had much less.

The authors made the TRB cDNA libraries by 5' RACE using UMI labels. From its re-call of the 5' RACE reads, TCRdb lists each CDR3 protein once, without DNA. Its clone listing holds about 110,000 distinct CDR3 sequences. The CDR3 covers 11 residues. Per germline, CDR1 SQVTM and CDR2 ANQGSEA. The chain couples TRBV29-1 to TRBJ1-2. The receptor was derived from a human donor in good health. Some clones in this sample may be carry-over from other donors' samples. The sequencing sample was made of naive CXCR3+ CD8+ T cells from blood. Subset given: CD45RO-CCR7+CD27+CD95- naive CD8+ T cells expressing CXCR3 (TNR3+). The CDR3 is CSVREDYGYTF.